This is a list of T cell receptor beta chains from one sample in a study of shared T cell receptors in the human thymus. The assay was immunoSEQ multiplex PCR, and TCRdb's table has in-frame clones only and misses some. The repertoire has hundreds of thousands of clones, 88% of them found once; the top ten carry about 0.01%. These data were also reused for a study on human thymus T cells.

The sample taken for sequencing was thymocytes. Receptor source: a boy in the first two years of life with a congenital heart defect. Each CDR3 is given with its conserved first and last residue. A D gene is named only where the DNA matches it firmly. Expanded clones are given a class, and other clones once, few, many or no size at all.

TGTGCCAGCAGGGCAACCAGGGTGATAAGCAATCAGCCCCAGCATTTT	CASRATRVISNQPQHF	TRBV6-4	TRBJ1-5	NA	16	NA
TGTGCCAGCAGCCTACGGGACTTCGGGAGGTACGAGCAGTACTTC	CASSLRDFGRYEQYF	TRBV11-2	TRBJ2-7	NA	15	TRBD2
TGTGCCATCAGTGAGTCTTTGCAGGGGGCGAGCACAGATACGCAGTATTTT	CAISESLQGASTDTQYF	TRBV10-3	TRBJ2-3	NA	17	TRBD1
TGCAGCGTTGGGAGAGCGGGAGGAACCTACGAGCAGTACTTC	CSVGRAGGTYEQYF	TRBV29-1	TRBJ2-7	NA	14	TRBD2
TGTGCCAGCAGTTTTCCGGGGGGCCCTCCAACTAATGAAAAACTGTTTTTT	CASSFPGGPPTNEKLFF	TRBV28	TRBJ1-4	NA	17	NA
TGTGCCAGTAGTGGCCGCCGGAATCAGCGACACCAAGAGACCCAGTACTTC	CASSGRRNQRHQETQYF	TRBV19	TRBJ2-5	NA	17	NA
TGTGCCTGGAGTGTACGGACTAGCGGCCAAGAGACCCAGTACTTC	CAWSVRTSGQETQYF	TRBV30	TRBJ2-5	NA	15	TRBD2
TGCGCCAGCAGCCAAGATCGGTGCGCAGGGGGCCCTATATGCAATGAGCAGTTCTTC	CASSQDRCAGGPICNEQFF	TRBV4-3	TRBJ2-1	NA	19	TRBD1
TGCAGCGTTTACACAGATACGCAGTATTTT	CSVYTDTQYF	TRBV29-1	TRBJ2-3	NA	10	NA
TGTGCCAGCAGAGGCAGGGGGTTCGCTGAAGCTTTCTTT	CASRGRGFAEAFF	TRBV6-5	TRBJ1-1	NA	13	TRBD1
TGCGCCAGCAGCTTGGACAGGGGGCCTGGAAACACCATATATTTT	CASSLDRGPGNTIYF	TRBV5-1	TRBJ1-3	NA	15	TRBD1
TGTGCCAGCAGCCAAAGGGGGTTGGGACTAGCGGGAGAGGTATACGAGCAGTACTTC	CASSQRGLGLAGEVYEQYF	TRBV14	TRBJ2-7	NA	19	TRBD2
TGTGCCAGCAGTGAAGCCTGGCAGGGACTGTTTTTT	CASSEAWQGLFF	TRBV2	TRBJ1-4	few	12	NA
TGTGCCAGCAATATTCTAGCGGGAGAAAATGAGCAGTTCTTC	CASNILAGENEQFF	TRBV7-4	TRBJ2-1	NA	14	TRBD2
TGTGCCAGCAGTTATAGGACAGGGGGGTTTCCAGATACGCAGTATTTT	CASSYRTGGFPDTQYF	TRBV6-5	TRBJ2-3	once	16	TRBD1
TGTGCCAGCAGTGCCCAGGGGACAGGGTCTGGAAACACCATATATTTT	CASSAQGTGSGNTIYF	TRBV9	TRBJ1-3	NA	16	TRBD1
TGTGCCAGCAGCCTCCACAGCTCCGGGGCCAACGTCCTGACTTTC	CASSLHSSGANVLTF	TRBV14	TRBJ2-6	few	15	NA
TGTGCCAGCAGCTTAGATCAGGCTCAGCCCCAGCATTTT	CASSLDQAQPQHF	TRBV11-2	TRBJ1-5	NA	13	NA
TGTGCCAGCAGTCCGGACAGGGTCAGCAATCAGCCCCAGCATTTT	CASSPDRVSNQPQHF	TRBV6-1	TRBJ1-5	NA	15	TRBD1
TGTGCCAGCAGCTTGGGAGACGGGAGAAACACTGAAGCTTTCTTT	CASSLGDGRNTEAFF	TRBV5-8	TRBJ1-1	NA	15	NA
TGCAGCGTTGAAGTCTGGACAGGGGGGAGCTCCTACGAGCAGTACTTC	CSVEVWTGGSSYEQYF	TRBV29-1	TRBJ2-7	NA	16	TRBD1
TGTGCCAGTAGTGGAACGGGACAGACGCTTTTCGGTTATGGCTACACCTTC	CASSGTGQTLFGYGYTF	TRBV19	TRBJ1-2	NA	17	TRBD1
TGCGCCAGCAGGGCAAAGGGGTGCTACGAGCAGTACTTC	CASRAKGCYEQYF	TRBV10-2	TRBJ2-7	once	13	NA
TGTGCCAGCAGCTTGATGGGCGGTGGCAGGGCAAATAAAGCTTTCTTT	CASSLMGGGRANKAFF	TRBV5-6	TRBJ1-1	NA	16	NA
TGTGCCTGGAGTGTGTTCCGCGCCGTGAGCGGGAAAAAAAACATTCAGTACTTC	CAWSVFRAVSGKKNIQYF	TRBV30	TRBJ2-4	NA	18	TRBD2
TGTGCCAGCAGTTTAGGGCAGCCTCCGACCGCGAACACCGGGGAGCTGTTTTTT	CASSLGQPPTANTGELFF	TRBV27	TRBJ2-2	NA	18	NA
TGCGCCAGCAGCCAAGATCAGGAGGACCCGATACAAGAGACCCAGTACTTC	CASSQDQEDPIQETQYF	TRBV4-1	TRBJ2-5	NA	17	NA
TGCGCCAGCAGCCCGACTAGCGGGAGGGCCGTCGATACGCAGTATTTT	CASSPTSGRAVDTQYF	TRBV4-1	TRBJ2-3	NA	16	TRBD2
TGTGCCAGTAACCTACCCGGGACTAGCGGGATAGGAAGCAAAAAAGGTGAGCAGTTCTTC	CASNLPGTSGIGSKKGEQFF	TRBV19	TRBJ2-1	NA	20	TRBD2
TGTGCCAGCTCACCACCCCGGACGGGAGGTGGGGATACGCAGTATTTT	CASSPPRTGGGDTQYF	TRBV18	TRBJ2-3	NA	16	TRBD2
TGTGCCAGCAGTTACGGGGACAGGGGGCGGCGGATCGAGCAGTACTTC	CASSYGDRGRRIEQYF	TRBV28	TRBJ2-7	NA	16	TRBD1
TGTGCCAGCAGACGAACAGGGATTGATCAGCCCCAGCATTTT	CASRRTGIDQPQHF	TRBV6-6	TRBJ1-5	NA	14	NA
TGCGCCAGCAGCCCCGCCCACTGGGCCGATGAGCAGTTCTTC	CASSPAHWADEQFF	TRBV4-3	TRBJ2-1	NA	14	NA
TGTGCCAGCAGCCTGATTAGCGGGAGCCCCGGGGAGCTGTTTTTT	CASSLISGSPGELFF	TRBV11-3	TRBJ2-2	once	15	TRBD2
TGTGCCAGCTCACCATTTTTCAATTGTCGCGACTACACCTTC	CASSPFFNCRDYTF	TRBV18	TRBJ1-2	NA	14	NA
TGTGCCAGCAGCAAGGGGGCTGTGCGCACCGGGGAGCTGTTTTTT	CASSKGAVRTGELFF	TRBV11-1	TRBJ2-2	NA	15	TRBD1
TGTGCCAGCAGCGACCACGAAGGCGGGAGGATGGAGACCCAGTACTTC	CASSDHEGGRMETQYF	TRBV13	TRBJ2-5	once	16	TRBD2
TGTGCCAGCAGCTTAGGGGGGGTACTAGCGGGAGGGCCACATGAGCAGTTCTTC	CASSLGGVLAGGPHEQFF	TRBV11-2	TRBJ2-1	NA	18	TRBD2